This paragraph covers one TCR beta chain sequence. Its antigen is unknown. These data belong to a study of cytomegalovirus exposure and HLA in healthy donors. Study outcomes and limitations: Follow-up analysis later connected one missense variant in DCLRE1C with trimming of TCR beta V- and J-genes. Most of the TCR beta V segments (in an earlier analysis) were productive either about 87% or about 30% of the time. In a later analysis, productive TCRs from donors in an Asian-associated ancestry cluster reportedly carried fewer N-insertions than the cohort mean.

The donors comprised healthy bone marrow donors. This CDR3 region has 13 residues. CDR1 is LNHDA, CDR2 SQIVND, per germline (reference sequence). V lost 5 bases to trimming and J lost 2 bases, with 9 bases between them. The study ran its PCR with 60 Vbeta and 13 Jbeta primers. Libraries were prepared by immunoSEQ multiplex PCR; TCRdb keeps only in-frame clonotypes and omits some of them. The data hold some 140,000 clones, with around 78% observed a single time. What was sequenced was PBMCs. This receptor was identified in a man aged 40-49 years in good health and CMV-seronegative. The chain combines TRBV19 with TRBJ1-1, with D hard to call. For the CDR3, the DNA is TGTGCCAGTAGTGAGGCCCGCAACACTGAAGCTTTCTTT. It encodes CASSEARNTEAFF. Variable domain in full (rest from reference TRBV19 and TRBJ1-1): DGGITQSPKYLFRKEGQNVTLSCEQNLNHDAMYWYRQDPGQGLRLIYYSQIVNDFQKGDIAEGYSVSREKKESFPLTVTSAQKNPTAFYLCASSEARNTEAFFGQGTRLTVV.